The rows below give T cell receptor beta chains drawn from one sample of a study of CD8 T cells in Susac syndrome. TCRdb used MiXCR to reprocess the immunoSEQ multiplex PCR reads, holding one entry per CDR3 protein. The sample shows a few hundred thousand distinct CDR3 sequences, 92% of them seen only once. Input material: CD8+ T cells from PBMCs. These receptors came from a human donor with multiple sclerosis. Both conserved end residues are part of each CDR3. The order of the fields is V gene, J gene, clone size, D gene, CDR3 protein, CDR3 DNA. D genes are given only for firm matches. A row's size may be missing; if present it is once, few, many or a size class.

TRBV28	TRBJ2-7	-	-	CASSFRSYEQYF	TGTGCCAGCAGTTTTAGGTCCTACGAGCAGTACTTC
TRBV19	TRBJ1-5	-	-	CASSLPGAYSNQPQHF	TGTGCCAGTAGCCTCCCAGGAGCATATAGCAATCAGCCCCAGCATTTT
TRBV12-3/TRBV12-4	TRBJ2-2	-	-	CASSFTGDTGELFF	TGTGCCAGCAGTTTTACGGGGGACACCGGGGAGCTGTTTTTT
TRBV4-3	TRBJ1-4	-	TRBD1	CASSQEEQGDEKLFF	TGCGCCAGCAGCCAAGAGGAACAGGGGGATGAAAAACTGTTTTTT
TRBV7-9	TRBJ2-7	-	TRBD2	CASSLGGSGSYEQYF	TGTGCCAGCAGCTTAGGGGGTAGCGGGAGTTACGAGCAGTACTTC
TRBV2	TRBJ1-2	once	-	CATRTVHGYTF	TGTGCGACTCGGACAGTTCATGGCTACACCTTC
TRBV27	TRBJ2-7	-	TRBD1	CASSTTGSGYEQYF	TGTGCCAGCAGTACGACAGGGTCGGGGTACGAGCAGTACTTC
TRBV27	TRBJ2-7	once	-	CASSLSNRVYEQYF	TGTGCCAGCAGTTTATCCAACAGGGTTTACGAGCAGTACTTC
TRBV7-2	TRBJ2-3	-	-	CASSLVTGVMTDTQYF	TGTGCCAGCAGCTTAGTGACGGGAGTAATGACAGATACGCAGTATTTT
TRBV12-3/TRBV12-4	TRBJ1-1	-	-	CASSFPGVVNTEAFF	TGTGCCAGCAGTTTCCCCGGCGTGGTGAACACTGAAGCTTTCTTT
TRBV6-2/TRBV6-3	TRBJ2-3	-	TRBD2	CASSYDSSGGTDTQYF	TGTGCCAGCAGTTACGATTCTAGCGGAGGCACAGATACGCAGTATTTT
TRBV6-5	TRBJ2-5	-	TRBD2	CASSYTVAGETQYF	TGTGCCAGCAGTTACACGGTAGCGGGGGAGACCCAGTACTTC
TRBV27	TRBJ1-1	-	-	CASRNLGNTEAFF	TGTGCCAGCAGAAACCTGGGGAACACTGAAGCTTTCTTT
TRBV12-3/TRBV12-4	TRBJ1-2	-	-	CASRRANYGYTF	TGTGCCAGCAGAAGAGCTAACTATGGCTACACCTTC
TRBV11-2	TRBJ2-2	-	-	CASSLQGNRELFF	TGTGCCAGCAGCCTACAGGGAAACCGGGAGCTGTTTTTT
TRBV7-3	TRBJ2-1	-	TRBD2	CASSLGLAGGYNEQFF	TGTGCCAGCAGCTTGGGACTAGCGGGGGGTTACAATGAGCAGTTCTTC
TRBV3-1	TRBJ2-7	-	TRBD1	CASSQVPGQGPYEQYF	TGTGCCAGCAGCCAAGTCCCGGGACAGGGCCCCTACGAGCAGTACTTC
TRBV7-9	TRBJ1-3	-	-	CAIGRVEGGNTIYF	TGTGCCATCGGCCGCGTTGAAGGGGGAAACACCATATATTTT
TRBV12-3/TRBV12-4	TRBJ2-3	-	-	CASSLSGLRTDTQYF	TGTGCCAGCAGTTTATCGGGCCTAAGAACAGATACGCAGTATTTT
TRBV6-2/TRBV6-3	TRBJ2-2	-	-	CASTYSLTGELFF	TGTGCCAGCACCTACAGTCTCACCGGGGAGCTGTTTTTT
TRBV20-1	TRBJ2-7	once	TRBD1	CSASGGPYEQYF	TGCAGTGCGTCAGGGGGCCCCTACGAGCAGTACTTC
TRBV6-6	TRBJ2-5	few	-	CASSPYGLFQETQYF	TGTGCCAGCAGCCCCTATGGGCTCTTCCAAGAGACCCAGTACTTC
TRBV15	TRBJ2-5	-	-	CATTDEAQETQYF	TGTGCCACCACCGATGAGGCCCAAGAGACCCAGTACTTC
TRBV6-1	TRBJ2-4	-	-	CASSHPAGTAKNIQYF	TGTGCCAGCAGCCACCCAGCGGGTACGGCCAAAAACATTCAGTACTTC
TRBV4-3	TRBJ1-2	-	TRBD1	CASSQETGDYGYTF	TGCGCCAGCAGCCAAGAGACAGGGGACTATGGCTACACCTTC
TRBV7-6	TRBJ1-2	-	-	CASSSMDAYGYTF	TGTGCCAGCAGCTCAATGGACGCATATGGCTACACCTTC
TRBV2	TRBJ1-2	-	-	CASKGTGNYGYTF	TGTGCCAGCAAGGGAACAGGGAACTATGGCTACACCTTC
TRBV7-9	TRBJ1-2	-	-	CASSSSTPPNYGYTF	TGTGCCAGCAGTTCCTCGACACCTCCTAACTATGGCTACACCTTC
TRBV15	TRBJ1-4	-	TRBD1	CATSRVVIPGQITNEKLFF	TGTGCCACCAGCAGAGTCGTGATCCCGGGACAGATTACTAATGAAAAACTGTTTTTT
TRBV6-5	TRBJ1-1	-	TRBD1	CASSEQGRWTEAFF	TGTGCCAGCAGTGAACAGGGGAGGTGGACTGAAGCTTTCTTT
TRBV3-1	TRBJ1-1	-	TRBD1	CASSPTLPGGWNTEAFF	TGTGCCAGCAGCCCAACACTACCAGGGGGTTGGAACACTGAAGCTTTCTTT
TRBV7-8	TRBJ2-1	-	-	CAISPGVYNEQFF	TGTGCCATCTCCCCGGGGGTCTACAATGAGCAGTTCTTC